This TCR beta chain is drawn from a study of T cells in Graves' hyperthyroidism and ophthalmopathy. Germline assignment: CDR1 SEHNR and CDR2 FQNEAQ (reference sequence). This CDR3 is built from 19 residues. V was clipped by 5 bases and J by 2 bases; unmatched bases: 17. Drawn at first hyperthyroidism diagnosis, the blood sample preceded any ophthalmopathy symptoms. The PBMCs had their origin in roughly 10 ml of fresh peripheral blood. Whole-study results and caveats: Ophthalmopathy was predicted by the model a median of roughly 6.6 months ahead of onset.

Comments on this clonotype: Antigen unknown.

Amplification yielded TCR beta CDR3 regions, with RNA transcripts as the source. The HTBI set primed first-round TCR CDR3 RT-PCR. TCRdb ran MiXCR on the multiplex PCR reads and lists one entry per CDR3 protein. The repertoire holds 550,000 to 850,000 distinct CDR3 sequences, with roughly 20% as singletons. The clonotype originates from a woman in her forties or fifties with Graves' hyperthyroidism that later progressed to Graves' ophthalmopathy. The sequencing sample was made of blood. The chain couples TRBV7-9 to TRBJ2-5; 10 nucleotides line up with TRBD2. The CDR3 nucleotides are TGTGCCAGCAGCGTAGGACTGTGGGCGGAGACTAGCGGGCAAGAGACCCAGTACTTC. This translates into CASSVGLWAETSGQETQYF.